Each of the 20 T cell receptor beta chains below was sequenced from the same sample in a study of vaccination and CD4 T cells after COVID-19. The Oncomine TCR Beta short-read assay was applied to DNA of cultured CD4+ T cells. In TCRdb, the PCR reads were re-called with MiXCR into one record per CDR3 protein. The data show several thousand distinct CDR3 sequences, roughly two fifths seen once. Their cognate antigens are unknown. Treatment of the sample: approximately 11-day PBMC culture with coronavirus spike peptide pools or control peptides (ViraFEST assay). Samples of CD4+ T cells were obtained from the unexposed donor before the COVID-19 pandemic (2011-2018). Sequencing was performed on CD4+ T cells from blood, cultured in vitro. These receptors were taken from a human donor in good health.

This clonotype appeared a few times. The chain employs TRBV7-2 and TRBJ2-7; 9 bases are shared with TRBD1. J gave up 2 bases and V 5 bases, and 10 bases lay outside the gene matches. This CDR3 region has 16 residues. CDR1 SGHTA and CDR2 FQGNSA come from the germline V gene. The CDR3 DNA follows: TGTGCCAGCAGCCTGACCGGGACAGGGACCACCTACGAGCAGTACTTC. Encoded protein: CASSLTGTGTTYEQYF. Full variable domain (outside the CDR3, taken from reference TRBV7-2 and TRBJ2-7): GAGVSQSPSNKVTEKGKDVELRCDPISGHTALYWYRQSLGQGLEFLIYFQGNSAPDKSGLPSDRFSAERTGGSVSTLTIQRTQQEDSAVYLCASSLTGTGTTYEQYFGPGTRLTVT.

This clonotype was seen only a few times. V is TRBV7-2 and J is TRBJ2-2; D is ambiguous. The germline gives CDR1 SGHTA, CDR2 FQGNSA. The CDR3 is made up of 13 amino acids. V shed 2 bases and J shed 6 bases, with 7 bases lying between them. CDR3: CASSLYLSGELFF. The CDR3 DNA reads TGTGCCAGCAGCTTATATCTTTCCGGGGAGCTGTTTTTT.

A few counts support this clonotype. The V gene is TRBV20-1, the J gene TRBJ1-2; D perhaps matches TRBD1 (6 bases). The germline V gene has CDR1 DFQATT and CDR2 SNEGSKA (reference sequence). CDR3 length: 13 amino acids. V was trimmed by 5 bases and J by 7 bases, leaving 17 bases between them. The CDR3 nucleotides are TGCAGTGCTGGGGGGCAGGGGCTGGGTGGCTACACCTTC. Residues: CSAGGQGLGGYTF.

V is TRBV2 and J is TRBJ2-5, with 9 bases that match TRBD2. This CDR3 comprises 13 residues. The junction had 4 bases not matched to a gene; V was cut back by 5 bases and J by 6 bases. The germline CDR1 and CDR2 sequences are SNHLY and FYNNEI. The CDR3 loop is CASSLRGGQTQYF. The CDR3 DNA follows: TGTGCCAGCAGTTTGCGGGGGGGGCAGACCCAGTACTTC.

The chain carries TRBV19 and TRBJ2-3; 9 bases map to TRBD2. The CDR3 runs to 17 residues. Germline CDR1 and CDR2: LNHDA and SQIVND (reference sequence). The J segment lost 2 bases and the V segment lost 6 bases, leaving 12 bases of the junction unmatched. The CDR3 protein is CASSPTPSGVSTDTQYF. The CDR3 DNA reads as TGTGCCAGTAGCCCGACTCCTAGCGGGGTTTCCACAGATACGCAGTATTTT.

This clonotype was found a few times. V is TRBV6-2 or TRBV6-3 and J is TRBJ2-2, with 7 bases matching TRBD2. Trimming cost V 2 bases and J 5 bases; bases outside gene matches: 23. Per germline, CDR1 MNHEY and CDR2 SVGEGT. The CDR3 runs 21 residues. CDR3 amino acids: CASSYPRGRPGTSPGTGELFF. CDR3 in DNA: TGTGCCAGCAGTTACCCGCGGGGGAGGCCAGGAACTAGTCCGGGGACCGGGGAGCTGTTTTTT.

For the CDR3, the DNA is TGTGCCAGCAGCCAAGAGCGACTAGCGGGCGTTAGCACAGATACGCAGTATTTT. Protein product: CASSQERLAGVSTDTQYF. The chain uses TRBV4-2 and TRBJ2-3; 10 positions match TRBD2. Germline V gives CDR1 LGHNA, CDR2 YNFKEQ. The CDR3 extends over 18 amino acids. V lost 0 bases, J lost 0 bases, and 6 bases stayed unmatched.

This clonotype qualifies as large. This chain links TRBV2 with TRBJ2-7; TRBD1 might be the D (6 bases). The germline V and J ends were trimmed by 8 bases and 2 bases, with 16 bases remaining between them. The CDR3 runs 14 residues. The germline CDR1 and CDR2 sequences are SNHLY and FYNNEI. The chain's CDR3 is CASLALGQTYEQYF. The CDR3 region has the DNA TGTGCCAGCTTGGCTTTAGGACAGACCTACGAGCAGTACTTC.

V is TRBV7-7 and J is TRBJ2-5; tentatively, D is TRBD2 (5 bases). Trimming left V 2 bases short and J 3 bases short, with 13 bases between. The germline gives CDR1 SSHAT, CDR2 FNYEAQ (reference sequence). This CDR3 has 15 residues. The CDR3 spells CASSLSGTGKETQYF. The CDR3 DNA reads TGTGCCAGCAGCTTATCAGGAACCGGGAAAGAGACCCAGTACTTC.

V is TRBV3-1 and J is TRBJ1-1, with D possibly TRBD1 on 6 matching bases. Germline V gene lookup returns CDR1 LGHDT and CDR2 YNNKEL (reference sequence). V lost 3 bases, J lost 6 bases, and 17 bases lay in between. The CDR3 has 15 amino acids. CDR3 region: CASSQRGGRVAEAFF. CDR3 DNA sequence: TGTGCCAGCAGCCAGAGAGGGGGGCGAGTAGCTGAAGCTTTCTTT.

This clonotype was seen just once. The V gene is TRBV6-1, the J gene TRBJ2-2, with D perhaps given as TRBD1 or TRBD2 (5 bases each). Germline V gene data show CDR1 as MNHNS and CDR2 as SASEGT. The V and J ends lost 6 bases and 5 bases respectively, with 16 bases between them. The length of the CDR3 is 15 residues. The CDR3 nucleotides are TGTGCCAGCAGACCTGACGGGACCTCTACCGGGGAGCTGTTTTTT. This encodes CASRPDGTSTGELFF.

The rearrangement joins TRBV7-8 to TRBJ2-3; D ambiguous. V was clipped by 5 bases and J by 6 bases, with 6 bases between them. The CDR3 is 11 amino acids. Germline V gene sequence: CDR1 SGHVS, CDR2 FQNEAQ. CDR3 DNA: TGTGCCAGCAGCATTGAGGATACGCAGTATTTT. The encoded protein is CASSIEDTQYF.

V usage is TRBV6-4 and J usage is TRBJ2-3; D is undetermined. V lost 3 bases, J lost 4 bases, and 8 bases lay in between. CDR1 and CDR2 (germline): MRHNA, SNTAGT. This CDR3 is 13 amino acids long. CDR3 nucleotide sequence: TGTGCCAGCAGTGATAGGCAGGCAGATACGCAGTATTTT. Its translation is CASSDRQADTQYF.

The J gene is TRBJ1-1, the V gene TRBV20-1, with D perhaps TRBD1 (6 bases). Looked up from germline, CDR1 is DFQATT and CDR2 is SNEGSKA (reference sequence). The CDR3 is 15 residues long. Trimming shortened V by 3 bases and J by 1 base, and 15 bases separated the two germline ends. The CDR3 nucleotides are TGCAGTGCTAGCAGGGGTATAGGACGGAACACTGAAGCTTTCTTT. Encoded protein: CSASRGIGRNTEAFF.

This chain uses TRBV28 with TRBJ1-5; the match to TRBD1 covers 8 bases. V was clipped by 4 bases and J by 1 base; unmatched bases: 6. The germline CDR1 and CDR2 sequences are MDHEN and SYDVKM. The CDR3 is 16 amino acids. CDR3 protein: CASSSPTGESNQPQHF. CDR3 coding DNA: TGTGCCAGCAGTTCCCCGACAGGGGAGAGCAATCAGCCCCAGCATTTT.

The V call is TRBV5-6, the J call TRBJ2-7; D is uncertain. This CDR3 has 12 residues. The V end was cut by 0 bases, the J end by 2 bases, with 3 bases between. Per the germline V gene, CDR1 is SGHDT and CDR2 is YYEEEE. The CDR3 DNA is TGTGCCAGCAGCTTGGTGGCCTACGAGCAGTACTTC. This encodes CASSLVAYEQYF.

V usage is TRBV20-1 and J usage is TRBJ2-2; D is possibly TRBD2 (6 bases). The V gene lost 4 bases and the J gene lost 6 bases, with 12 bases spanning the gap. This CDR3 has 13 residues. Germline-derived CDR1 and CDR2 are DFQATT and SNEGSKA (reference sequence). CDR3 amino acids: CSAKGGIPGELFF. The CDR3 DNA follows: TGCAGTGCTAAGGGCGGGATTCCCGGGGAGCTGTTTTTT.

The chain recombines TRBV5-5 with TRBJ1-6, with TRBD1 matching 7 bases. This CDR3 has 14 amino acids. The V and J ends lost 4 bases and 5 bases, in that order; junction bases with no gene match: 3. Germline values: CDR1 SGHKS, CDR2 YYEKEE (reference sequence). CDR3 coding DNA: TGTGCCAGCAGCGGGGGACAGAATAATTCACCCCTCCACTTT. It yields the protein CASSGGQNNSPLHF.

In its sample, this clonotype was seen a few times. The chain links TRBV27 to TRBJ2-3; either TRBD1 or TRBD2 may supply D (5 bases each). Trimming stripped 3 bases from V and 0 bases from J, with 10 bases between. CDR1 MNHEY and CDR2 SMNVEV come from the germline V gene (reference sequence). This CDR3 is built from 15 residues. CDR3 bases: TGTGCCAGCAGTTTGAAGGGACCTAGCACAGATACGCAGTATTTT. Its protein product is CASSLKGPSTDTQYF.

The chain has TRBV7-6 and TRBJ2-3; no firm D call. The CDR3 has 13 amino acids. From germline, CDR1 is SGHVS and CDR2 FNYEAQ. The V end was cut by 5 bases, the J end by 4 bases, with 10 bases between. In nucleotides, the CDR3 is TGTGCCAGCAGCCAAAGGGTCGCAGATACGCAGTATTTT. Protein product: CASSQRVADTQYF.